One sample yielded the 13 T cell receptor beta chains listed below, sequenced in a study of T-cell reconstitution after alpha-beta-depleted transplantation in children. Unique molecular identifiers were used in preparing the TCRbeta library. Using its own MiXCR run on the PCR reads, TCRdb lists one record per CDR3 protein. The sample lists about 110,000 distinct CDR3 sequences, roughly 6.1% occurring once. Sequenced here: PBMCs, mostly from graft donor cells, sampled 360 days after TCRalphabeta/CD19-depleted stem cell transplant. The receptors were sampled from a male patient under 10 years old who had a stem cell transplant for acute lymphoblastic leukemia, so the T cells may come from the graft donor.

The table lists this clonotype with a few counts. As DNA, the CDR3 is TGTGCCAGCAGTGAAGCGCGAGTGGAGACCCAGTACTTC. Its translation: CASSEARVETQYF. V and J are TRBV2 and TRBJ2-5; no clear D. This CDR3 spans 13 amino acids. The ends were cut back, 0 bases at V and 5 bases at J, with 7 bases in the middle. Germline assignment: CDR1 SNHLY and CDR2 FYNNEI.

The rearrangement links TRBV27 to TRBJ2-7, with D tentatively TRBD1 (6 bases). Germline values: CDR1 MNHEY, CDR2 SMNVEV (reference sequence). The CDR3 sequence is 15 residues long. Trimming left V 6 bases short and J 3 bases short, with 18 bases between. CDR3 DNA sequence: TGTGCCAGCAGAGGCCGGGACACTCGCTTCTACGAGCAGTACTTC. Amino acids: CASRGRDTRFYEQYF.

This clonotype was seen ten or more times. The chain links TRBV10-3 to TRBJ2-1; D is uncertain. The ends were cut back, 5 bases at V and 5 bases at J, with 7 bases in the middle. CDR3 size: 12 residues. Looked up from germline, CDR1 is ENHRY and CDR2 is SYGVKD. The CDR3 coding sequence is TGTGCCATCAGTCTCCGGGACAATGAGCAGTTCTTC. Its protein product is CAISLRDNEQFF.

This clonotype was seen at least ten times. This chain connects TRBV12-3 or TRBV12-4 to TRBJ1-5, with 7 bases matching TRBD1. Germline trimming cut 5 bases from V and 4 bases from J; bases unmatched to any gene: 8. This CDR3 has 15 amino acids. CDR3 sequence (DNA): TGTGCCAGCAGTGACACAGGGGAAAGGAATCAGCCCCAGCATTTT. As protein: CASSDTGERNQPQHF.

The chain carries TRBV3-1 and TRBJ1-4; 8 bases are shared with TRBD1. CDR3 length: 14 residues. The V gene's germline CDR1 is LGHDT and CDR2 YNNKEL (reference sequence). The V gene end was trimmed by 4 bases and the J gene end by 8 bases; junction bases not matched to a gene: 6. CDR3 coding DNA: TGTGCCAGCAGCCTAGCAGGGGGCGAGGAAAAACTGTTTTTT. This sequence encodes CASSLAGGEEKLFF.

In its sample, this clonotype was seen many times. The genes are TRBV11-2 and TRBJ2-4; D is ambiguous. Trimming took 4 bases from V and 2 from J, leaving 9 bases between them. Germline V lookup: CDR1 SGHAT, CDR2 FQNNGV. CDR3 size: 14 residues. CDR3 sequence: CASSSVVSKNIQYF. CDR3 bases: TGTGCCAGCAGCTCAGTTGTCTCCAAAAACATTCAGTACTTC.

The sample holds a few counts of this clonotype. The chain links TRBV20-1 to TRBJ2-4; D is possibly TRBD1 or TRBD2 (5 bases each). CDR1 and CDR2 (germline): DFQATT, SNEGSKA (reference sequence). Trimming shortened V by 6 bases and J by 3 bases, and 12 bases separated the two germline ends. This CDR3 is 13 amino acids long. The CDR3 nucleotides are TGCAGTGCCTGGGACCATTTCAAAAACATTCAGTACTTC. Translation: CSAWDHFKNIQYF.

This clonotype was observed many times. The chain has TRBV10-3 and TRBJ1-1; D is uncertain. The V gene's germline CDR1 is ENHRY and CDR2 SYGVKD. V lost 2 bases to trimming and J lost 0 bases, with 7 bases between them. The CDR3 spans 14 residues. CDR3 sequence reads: CAISEPTVNTEAFF. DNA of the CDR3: TGTGCCATCAGTGAGCCAACGGTGAACACTGAAGCTTTCTTT.

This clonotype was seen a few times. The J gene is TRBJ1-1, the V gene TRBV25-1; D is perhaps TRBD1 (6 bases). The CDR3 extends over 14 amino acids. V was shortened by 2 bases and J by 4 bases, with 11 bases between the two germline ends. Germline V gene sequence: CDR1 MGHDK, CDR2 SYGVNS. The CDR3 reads CASSETGTGTEAFF. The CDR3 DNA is TGTGCCAGCAGTGAAACAGGGACGGGCACTGAAGCTTTCTTT.

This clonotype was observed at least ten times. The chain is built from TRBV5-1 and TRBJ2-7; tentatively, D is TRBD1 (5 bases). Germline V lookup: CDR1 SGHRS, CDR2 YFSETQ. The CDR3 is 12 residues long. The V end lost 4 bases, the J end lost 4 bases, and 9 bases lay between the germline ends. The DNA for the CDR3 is TGCGCCAGCAGCGTCGACAGTTACGAGCAGTACTTC. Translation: CASSVDSYEQYF. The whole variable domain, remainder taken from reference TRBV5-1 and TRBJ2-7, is KAGVTQTPRYLIKTRGQQVTLSCSPISGHRSVSWYQQTPGQGLQFLFEYFSETQRNKGNFPGRFSGRQFSNSRSEMNVSTLELGDSALYLCASSVDSYEQYFGPGTRLTVT.

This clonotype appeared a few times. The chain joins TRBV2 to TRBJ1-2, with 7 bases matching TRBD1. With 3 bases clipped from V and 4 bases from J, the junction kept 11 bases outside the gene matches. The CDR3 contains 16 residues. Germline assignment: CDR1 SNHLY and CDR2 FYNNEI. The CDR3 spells CASSEMKGAGSYGYTF. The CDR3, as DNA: TGTGCCAGCAGTGAGATGAAGGGGGCGGGGAGCTATGGCTACACCTTC.

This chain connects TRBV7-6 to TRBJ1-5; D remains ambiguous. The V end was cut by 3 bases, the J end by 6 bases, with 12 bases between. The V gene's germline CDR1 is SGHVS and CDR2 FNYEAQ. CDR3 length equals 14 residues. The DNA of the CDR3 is TGTGCCAGCAGCTTCGGTCCGAGCGGTCAGCCCCAGCATTTT. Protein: CASSFGPSGQPQHF.

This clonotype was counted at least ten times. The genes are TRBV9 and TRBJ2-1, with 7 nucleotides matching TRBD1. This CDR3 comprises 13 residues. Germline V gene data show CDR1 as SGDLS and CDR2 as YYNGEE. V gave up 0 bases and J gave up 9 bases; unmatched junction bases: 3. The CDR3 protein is CASSVGQGSEQFF. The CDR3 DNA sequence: TGTGCCAGCAGCGTAGGACAGGGAAGTGAGCAGTTCTTC. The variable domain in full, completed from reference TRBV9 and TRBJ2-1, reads DSGVTQTPKHLITATGQRVTLRCSPRSGDLSVYWYQQSLDQGLQFLIQYYNGEERAKGNILERFSAQQFPDLHSELNLSSLELGDSALYFCASSVGQGSEQFFGPGTRLTVL.